This is a list of T cell receptor beta chains from one sample in a study of cytomegalovirus exposure and HLA in healthy donors. Profiling relied on immunoSEQ multiplex PCR, and the TCRdb table lists in-frame clones only, not all of them. This table lists 130,000 or so clones. The sample consisted of PBMCs. The origin of the receptors is a woman aged 40 to 49 in good health and CMV-seronegative. Both conserved end residues are part of each CDR3. A D gene is named only where the DNA matches it firmly.

>TRBD1|TRBJ1-4|TRBV4-2
CASRGEEGQINEKLFF
TGTGCCAGCAGAGGAGAAGAGGGACAGATAAATGAAAAACTGTTTTTT
>TRBD1|TRBJ1-2|TRBV5-1
CASSFGQGRGYTF
TGCGCCAGCAGCTTTGGACAGGGACGGGGCTACACCTTC
>TRBD1|TRBJ2-2|TRBV11-3
CASSEQGGRTGELFF
TGTGCCAGCAGCGAACAGGGGGGAAGGACCGGGGAGCTGTTTTTT
>TRBD2|TRBJ2-3|TRBV29-1
CSGLTSGGAFTQYF
TGCAGCGGACTGACTAGCGGGGGGGCCTTTACGCAGTATTTT
>TRBD1|TRBJ1-1|TRBV27
CASSFRTGNTEAFF
TGTGCCAGCAGTTTCAGGACAGGAAACACTGAAGCTTTCTTT
>TRBD1|TRBJ1-5|TRBV7-6
CASSINRGHQPQHF
TGTGCCAGCAGCATAAACAGGGGCCATCAGCCCCAGCATTTT
>NA|TRBJ1-1|TRBV11-2
CASCQGLNTEAFF
TGTGCCAGCTGTCAGGGGTTGAACACTGAAGCTTTCTTT
>NA|TRBJ1-5|TRBV6-5
CASRGGVSQPQHF
TGTGCCAGCAGGGGAGGGGTGAGTCAGCCCCAGCATTTT
>NA|TRBJ2-5|TRBV6-1
CAKRTGREETQYF
TGTGCCAAGAGGACAGGGAGGGAAGAGACCCAGTACTTC
>NA|TRBJ1-1|TRBV6-1
CASSHTNTEAFF
TGTGCCAGCAGCCATACTAACACTGAAGCTTTCTTT
>NA|TRBJ2-3|TRBV2
CASSLQGTDTQYF
TGTGCCAGCAGTCTCCAGGGCACAGATACGCAGTATTTT
>NA|TRBJ1-2|TRBV19
CASSIGAGNYGYTF
TGTGCCAGTAGTATAGGCGCAGGGAACTATGGCTACACCTTC
>TRBD1|TRBJ1-1|TRBV7-2
CASSSWDRNTEAFF
TGTGCCAGCAGCTCCTGGGACAGGAACACTGAAGCTTTCTTT
>NA|TRBJ1-3|TRBV5-1
CASPEAISGNTIYF
TGCGCCAGCCCCGAGGCCATCTCTGGAAACACCATATATTTT
>TRBD1|TRBJ1-6|TRBV28
CASSSWDRANSPLHF
TGTGCCAGCAGTTCATGGGACAGGGCGAATTCACCCCTCCACTTT
>TRBD2|TRBJ2-2|TRBV7-8
CASSSRLAGAGELFF
TGTGCCAGCAGCTCCCGACTAGCGGGGGCCGGGGAGCTGTTTTTT
>TRBD1|TRBJ1-2|TRBV19
CASSMGMTGDNYGYTF
TGTGCCAGTAGTATGGGTATGACAGGGGATAACTATGGCTACACCTTC
>NA|TRBJ1-4|TRBV25-1
CASSVVGATNEKLFF
TGTGCCAGCAGTGTCGTAGGGGCAACTAATGAAAAACTGTTTTTT
>TRBD1|TRBJ2-2|TRBV28
CASSLGQGAGELFF
TGTGCCAGCAGTTTGGGACAGGGAGCCGGGGAGCTGTTTTTT
>NA|TRBJ1-2|TRBV7-3
CASSLGLLDSEKTF
TGTGCCAGCAGCTTGGGATTATTGGACAGCGAGAAAACCTTC
>NA|TRBJ1-5|TRBV28
CASSSGYNQPQHF
TGTGCCAGCAGTTCAGGGTATAATCAGCCCCAGCATTTT
>NA|TRBJ1-6|TRBV7-9
CASSSPGVGSPLHF
TGTGCCAGCAGCTCCCCGGGTGTTGGGTCACCCCTCCACTTT
>NA|TRBJ1-2|TRBV28
CASSLNRGRGYTF
TGTGCCAGCAGTTTGAATAGGGGCCGGGGCTACACCTTC
>NA|TRBJ2-3|TRBV11-3
CASSLRSGSKDTQYF
TGTGCCAGCAGCTTACGTTCAGGGTCGAAAGATACGCAGTATTTT
>TRBD1|TRBJ2-5|TRBV2
CASRPGGGETQYF
TGTGCCAGCAGGCCAGGGGGCGGGGAGACCCAGTACTTC
>TRBD1|TRBJ1-1|TRBV28
CASSYPRQGVTEAFF
TGTGCCAGCAGTTACCCGAGACAGGGAGTCACTGAAGCTTTCTTT
>TRBD2|TRBJ2-7|TRBV10-3
CAISETKRGYNEQYF
TGTGCCATCAGTGAGACGAAGCGGGGGTACAACGAGCAGTACTTC
>NA|TRBJ1-1|TRBV19
CASKPLSGRDFF
TGTGCCAGTAAGCCTCTCTCCGGCCGGGATTTCTTT
>TRBD2|TRBJ2-5|TRBV5-1
CASSWTSGIQETQYF
TGCGCCAGCAGCTGGACTAGCGGGATCCAAGAGACCCAGTACTTC
>TRBD2|TRBJ2-7|TRBV7-2
CASSLDVLAGGEQYF
TGTGCCAGCAGCTTAGATGTACTAGCGGGGGGTGAGCAGTACTTC
>NA|TRBJ1-5|TRBV11-2
CASSPGRGPQPQHF
TGTGCCAGCAGCCCCGGGCGGGGACCTCAGCCCCAGCATTTT
>TRBD1|TRBJ1-1|TRBV6-1
CASSESGGYTEAFF
TGTGCCAGCAGTGAATCAGGGGGCTACACTGAAGCTTTCTTT
>NA|TRBJ1-1|TRBV7-2
CASSFSPGGTEAFF
TGTGCCAGCAGCTTTTCCCCCGGGGGCACTGAAGCTTTCTTT
>TRBD1|TRBJ1-1|TRBV5-4
CASSTPQGANTEAFF
TGTGCCAGCAGCACGCCACAGGGGGCGAACACTGAAGCTTTCTTT
>NA|TRBJ2-7|TRBV28
CASSLLSYEQYF
TGTGCCAGCAGTTTATTATCCTACGAGCAGTACTTC
>TRBD1|TRBJ1-1|TRBV6-1
CASSLTGGLTEAFF
TGTGCCAGCAGTTTGACAGGGGGCCTAACTGAAGCTTTCTTT
>NA|TRBJ2-5|TRBV7-6
CASGGQGGDPETQYF
TGTGCCAGCGGTGGACAAGGGGGAGACCCAGAGACCCAGTACTTC
>TRBD1|TRBJ1-5|TRBV7-2
CASSRDSFNQPQHF
TGTGCCAGCAGCCGGGACAGTTTTAATCAGCCCCAGCATTTT
>TRBD1|TRBJ1-1|TRBV5-1
CASSRDRGNTEALF
TGCGCCAGCAGCCGTGACAGGGGGAACACTGAAGCTCTCTTT
>TRBD2|TRBJ2-1|TRBV5-4
CASSLAGGLAGLPQFF
TGTGCCAGCAGCCTCGCTGGAGGTCTAGCGGGGCTCCCGCAGTTCTTC
>TRBD1|TRBJ2-1|TRBV6-1
CASSDFRDRTYNEQFF
TGTGCCAGCAGTGATTTCCGGGACAGAACCTACAATGAGCAGTTCTTC
>NA|TRBJ1-1|TRBV4-3
CASSQDLEQINTEAFF
TGCGCCAGCAGCCAAGATTTGGAGCAAATAAACACTGAAGCTTTCTTT
>NA|TRBJ1-5|TRBV28
CASIDQQGNQPQHF
TGTGCCAGCATCGACCAGCAGGGCAATCAGCCCCAGCATTTT
>NA|TRBJ1-3|TRBV7-9
CASSLVLGSSGNTIYF
TGTGCCAGCAGCTTAGTTCTAGGGAGCTCTGGAAACACCATATATTTT
>TRBD2|TRBJ2-5|TRBV7-2
CASSLIAGGVQETQYF
TGTGCCAGCAGCCTTATAGCGGGGGGGGTCCAAGAGACCCAGTACTTC
>NA|TRBJ1-3|TRBV7-6
CASSGAQATGGNTIYF
TGTGCCAGCAGCGGGGCCCAGGCCACCGGTGGAAACACCATATATTTT
>NA|TRBJ2-7|TRBV7-2
CAAGRSSYEQYF
TGTGCCGCGGGACGGAGCTCCTACGAGCAGTACTTC
>TRBD1|TRBJ1-2|TRBV7-3
CASSLSGQGVYGYTF
TGTGCCAGCAGCTTAAGCGGACAGGGGGTCTATGGCTACACCTTC
>NA|TRBJ2-2|TRBV5-5
CASSPGDMTGELFF
TGTGCCAGCAGCCCTGGGGACATGACCGGGGAGCTGTTTTTT
>TRBD2|TRBJ2-3|TRBV6-1
CASRLTSGDPDTQYF
TGTGCCAGCAGACTGACTAGCGGGGACCCAGATACGCAGTATTTT
>TRBD2|TRBJ2-7|TRBV28
CASRLAGGPSYEQYF
TGTGCCAGCAGACTAGCGGGGGGCCCCTCCTACGAGCAGTACTTC
>TRBD1|TRBJ2-5|TRBV11-1
CASSLRLGQGRETQYF
TGTGCCAGCAGCTTACGTTTGGGACAGGGGCGAGAGACCCAGTACTTC
>NA|TRBJ1-4|TRBV5-6
CASSARQTNEKLFF
TGTGCCAGCAGCGCCCGACAGACAAATGAAAAACTGTTTTTT
>NA|TRBJ1-5|TRBV18
CASSEKQGPRHGSSNQPQHF
TGTGCCAGCTCAGAGAAACAAGGCCCCAGGCATGGAAGTAGCAATCAGCCCCAGCATTTT
>NA|TRBJ1-2|TRBV4-3
CASSQVAVNYGYTF
TGCGCCAGCAGCCAAGTAGCCGTTAACTATGGCTACACCTTC
>NA|TRBJ1-1|TRBV19
CASIRREGIAEAFF
TGTGCCAGTATACGGAGGGAGGGAATCGCTGAAGCTTTCTTT
>TRBD1|TRBJ1-1|TRBV11-3
CASSHRDRETEAFF
TGTGCCAGCAGCCACCGGGACAGGGAAACTGAAGCTTTCTTT
>NA|TRBJ1-1|TRBV5-5
CASSVFGQLNTEAFF
TGTGCCAGCAGCGTGTTCGGACAGTTGAACACTGAAGCTTTCTTT
>TRBD1|TRBJ2-7|TRBV19
CATSGQGKNEQYF
TGTGCCACCTCGGGACAGGGGAAGAACGAGCAGTACTTC
>TRBD2|TRBJ2-1|TRBV13
CASSSELAGGRNEQFF
TGTGCCAGCAGCTCAGAACTAGCGGGGGGGAGGAATGAGCAGTTCTTC